This entry concerns a single TCR beta chain. The antigen is unknown. These data originate in a study of T cells after yellow fever vaccination. With 5 bases clipped from V and 6 bases from J, the junction kept 9 bases outside the gene matches. The CDR3 length is 15 residues. Germline assignment: CDR1 MNHEY and CDR2 SVGAGI. TCRdb re-called the 5' RACE reads through MiXCR, storing one row per CDR3 protein. This sample carries 300,000 to 350,000 distinct CDR3 sequences, approximately 4.5% of them seen once, and the ten largest clones take approximately 19%. Whole-study results and caveats: Researchers noted that a small share of clonotypes showed up in both CD4 and CD8 compartments. Post-booster reappearance was seen for most primary-vaccination clones (about 96% CD4, roughly 91% CD8).

The material sequenced was PBMCs, taken 15 days after the yellow fever booster vaccination. The chain carries TRBV6-5 and TRBJ2-2; 7 nucleotides line up with TRBD1. This TCR was sampled from a man between 18 and 29 years old who received the YFV17D yellow fever vaccine. CDR3 loop: CASSTTTGISGELFF. CDR3 nucleotide sequence: TGTGCCAGCAGTACAACGACAGGGATCTCCGGGGAGCTGTTTTTT.